This T cell receptor (beta chain) was identified in a study of cytomegalovirus exposure and HLA in healthy donors. 60 Vbeta and 13 Jbeta primers were used in PCR. Generated by immunoSEQ multiplex PCR, the TCRdb table keeps only in-frame clones and is missing some. This sample contains about 200,000 clones. Notes on the study in general: A prior analysis recorded that most TCR beta V segments were productive about 87% or about 30% of the time. TRBV6-2, TRBV6-3 and some other V segments were excluded as indistinguishable. Overall, approximately 150 TCR beta chains were annotated as cytomegalovirus-associated.

In regard to this clone: The antigen remains unidentified.

The CDR3 contains 13 residues. The germline V gene encodes CDR1 SGDLS and CDR2 YYNGEE. Trimming took 4 bases from V and 7 from J; bases not matched to a gene: 8. This sequence joins TRBV9 and TRBJ2-7; 7 bases agree with TRBD1. The receptor was isolated from a girl aged 2-10 years in good health and CMV-seropositive. The specimen sequenced was PBMCs. The CDR3 is CASSLQGVGEQYF. The DNA for the CDR3 is TGTGCCAGCAGCCTTCAGGGGGTGGGGGAGCAGTACTTC. Based on the CDR3 plus reference TRBV9 and TRBJ2-7, the full variable domain is DSGVTQTPKHLITATGQRVTLRCSPRSGDLSVYWYQQSLDQGLQFLIQYYNGEERAKGNILERFSAQQFPDLHSELNLSSLELGDSALYFCASSLQGVGEQYFGPGTRLTVT.